This passage covers 10 T cell receptor beta chains from one sample sequenced in a study of shared clonotypes between healthy human individuals. Naive CD8 cells lacked CD45RO, underwent positive selection for CCR7 and left out terminally differentiated effector memory CD45RA+ cells. Method: immunoSEQ multiplex PCR; TCRdb's copy keeps in-frame clones and lacks some. Of approximately 840,000 clones detected, roughly 96% appear once; the ten largest clones hold approximately 0.2%. The sample was naive CD8+ T cells sorted from blood. The receptor set was obtained from a man aged 30-40 years in good health.

This clone appeared once. Within the sample, other DNA sequences also encode this same CDR3. V and J are TRBV7-9 and TRBJ2-5; D ambiguous. The germline V gene encodes CDR1 SEHNR and CDR2 FQNEAQ (reference sequence). The V gene lost 3 bases and the J gene lost 2 bases, with 1 base spanning the gap. The CDR3 contains 11 residues. The CDR3 sequence is CASSFQETQYF. The CDR3 DNA reads as TGTGCCAGCAGCTTTCAAGAGACCCAGTACTTC.

This chain connects TRBV28 to TRBJ2-1, with a possible D match to TRBD2 (5 bases). The length of the CDR3 is 16 residues. CDR1 and CDR2 (germline): MDHEN, SYDVKM. V lost 1 base and J 4 bases, leaving 14 bases between the germline ends. CDR3 residues: CASSLSLKTIYNEQFF. DNA for the CDR3: TGTGCCAGCAGTTTATCCCTGAAGACTATATACAATGAGCAGTTCTTC. Full variable domain (remainder filled in from reference TRBV28 and TRBJ2-1): DVKVTQSSRYLVKRTGEKVFLECVQDMDHENMFWYRQDPGLGLRLIYFSYDVKMKEKGDIPEGYSVSREKKERFSLILESASTNQTSMYLCASSLSLKTIYNEQFFGPGTRLTVL.

This clone was observed a single time. This sequence joins TRBV28 and TRBJ2-7; TRBD1 is a possible D gene (6 bases). Per germline, CDR1 MDHEN and CDR2 SYDVKM. Trimming shortened V by 5 bases and J by 9 bases, and 23 bases separated the two germline ends. The CDR3 is made up of 15 amino acids. The CDR3 region is CASSAQEQRDTGQYF. CDR3 DNA: TGTGCCAGCAGTGCTCAGGAACAAAGGGACACCGGGCAGTACTTC. Drawing the rest from reference TRBV28 and TRBJ2-7, the complete variable domain is DVKVTQSSRYLVKRTGEKVFLECVQDMDHENMFWYRQDPGLGLRLIYFSYDVKMKEKGDIPEGYSVSREKKERFSLILESASTNQTSMYLCASSAQEQRDTGQYFGPGTRLTVT.

The chain is built from TRBV7-9 and TRBJ2-1; 11 bases line up with TRBD1. V lost 5 bases, J lost 4 bases, and 4 bases stayed unmatched. The CDR3 sequence is 15 residues long. Germline-derived CDR1 and CDR2 are SEHNR and FQNEAQ (reference sequence). The CDR3 region is CASSPGTGGYNEQFF. The CDR3 region has the DNA TGTGCCAGCAGCCCCGGGACAGGGGGTTACAATGAGCAGTTCTTC.

The rearrangement uses TRBV10-1 and TRBJ2-5; D is ambiguous. The ends were cut back, 2 bases at V and 3 bases at J, with 7 bases in the middle. The germline V gene encodes CDR1 WNHNN and CDR2 SYGVQD (reference sequence). This CDR3 is built from 13 residues. The CDR3 here is CASSEVREETQYF. The CDR3 nucleotides read TGCGCCAGCAGTGAGGTCCGAGAAGAGACCCAGTACTTC.

The chain has TRBV28 and TRBJ2-1, with TRBD2 identical over 8 bases. The V and J ends lost 5 bases and 9 bases, in that order; junction bases with no gene match: 9. The CDR3 sequence is 14 residues long. The V gene's germline CDR1 is MDHEN and CDR2 SYDVKM. The CDR3 protein is CASSTKTSDGEQFF. The CDR3 DNA reads as TGTGCCAGCAGTACCAAGACTAGCGACGGTGAGCAGTTCTTC.

The chain is built from TRBV5-6 and TRBJ2-7, with TRBD1 matching over 8 bases. The V segment lost 3 bases and the J segment 3 bases; nucleotides outside the gene matches: 5. Germline V gene sequence: CDR1 SGHDT, CDR2 YYEEEE. CDR3 length: 14 amino acids. CDR3 nucleotides: TGTGCCAGCAGCTCCCTGACAGGGGTCTACGAGCAGTACTTC. It specifies CASSSLTGVYEQYF.

The rearrangement joins TRBV7-2 to TRBJ1-2; D ambiguous. The V end was cut by 5 bases, the J end by 5 bases, with 12 bases between. Germline V CDR1 and CDR2: SGHTA, FQGNSA. This CDR3 contains 13 residues. CDR3: CASSPESGYGYTF. The CDR3 bases are TGTGCCAGCAGCCCCGAAAGCGGGTATGGCTACACCTTC.

The chain recombines TRBV7-2 with TRBJ2-7; D is unclear. V dropped 4 bases and J dropped 3 bases, with 19 bases sitting between them. The CDR3 spans 16 residues. The germline gives CDR1 SGHTA, CDR2 FQGNSA. The CDR3 loop reads CASSSYSMVSLYEQYF. Written as DNA, the CDR3 is TGTGCCAGCAGCTCCTATTCAATGGTTTCCCTCTACGAGCAGTACTTC.

The chain recombines TRBV7-9 with TRBJ2-7; D ambiguous. Trimming cost V 7 bases and J 4 bases, with 14 bases left between them. CDR3 size: 13 residues. Looked up from germline, CDR1 is SEHNR and CDR2 is FQNEAQ (reference sequence). CDR3 nucleotide sequence: TGTGCCAGCACCCTAGAGGCAGATTACGAGCAGTACTTC. It translates to CASTLEADYEQYF.